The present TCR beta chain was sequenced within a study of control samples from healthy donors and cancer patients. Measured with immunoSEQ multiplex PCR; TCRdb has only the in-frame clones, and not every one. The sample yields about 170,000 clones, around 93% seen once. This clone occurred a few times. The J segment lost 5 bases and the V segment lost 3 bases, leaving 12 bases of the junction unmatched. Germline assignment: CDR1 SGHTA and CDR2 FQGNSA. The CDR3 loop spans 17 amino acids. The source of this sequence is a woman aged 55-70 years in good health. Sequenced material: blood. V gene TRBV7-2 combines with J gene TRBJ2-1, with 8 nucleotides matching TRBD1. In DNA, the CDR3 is TGTGCCAGCAGCTTGTTTTGGGACAGGCTGGGACACAATGAGCAGTTCTTC. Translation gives CASSLFWDRLGHNEQFF.